This is a list of T cell receptor beta chains from one sample in a study of T cell responses to AZD1222 COVID-19 vaccine. Assay: immunoSEQ multiplex PCR; the TCRdb copy retains only in-frame clones and omits some. Among about 75,000 clones listed, about 91% were seen once. Sample: peripheral blood, taken 28 days after the second dose of the MenACWY control vaccine. These receptors were collected from an adult who received the MenACWY meningococcal vaccine as a control. The CDR3 runs from the conserved cysteine through the conserved F or W. A D gene is named only where the DNA matches it firmly. Not all rows give a size; the values are once, few, many and, for expanded clones, a class.

v_gene,abundance,j_gene,d_gene,CDR3aa,CDR3nt
TRBV30,-,TRBJ1-2,TRBD1,CAWASRQGAGGYTF,TGTGCCTGGGCCTCTAGACAGGGGGCAGGTGGCTACACCTTC
TRBV25-1,-,TRBJ2-5,TRBD2,CASSEYTSGGAGETQYF,TGTGCCAGCAGTGAATATACTAGCGGGGGGGCCGGGGAGACCCAGTACTTC
TRBV4-1,-,TRBJ2-2,TRBD2,CASSQDPGGNTGELFF,TGCGCCAGCAGCCAAGATCCGGGAGGGAACACCGGGGAGCTGTTTTTT
TRBV9,-,TRBJ1-1,-,CASSVGVGQGNTEAFF,TGTGCCAGCAGCGTAGGAGTGGGGCAAGGGAACACTGAAGCTTTCTTT
TRBV29-1,-,TRBJ1-5,TRBD1,CSVQGASNQPQHF,TGCAGCGTTCAGGGGGCCAGCAATCAGCCCCAGCATTTT
TRBV7-2,-,TRBJ1-3,TRBD1,CASSLGDRIGNTIYF,TGTGCCAGCAGCTTAGGGGACAGGATTGGAAACACCATATATTTT
TRBV7-2,-,TRBJ2-1,-,CASSPHPEYNEQFF,TGTGCCAGCAGCCCCCACCCGGAGTACAATGAGCAGTTCTTC
TRBV3-1/TRBV3-2,-,TRBJ1-1,-,CASSHAPYSGAEAFF,TGTGCCAGCAGCCATGCTCCGTACTCGGGGGCTGAAGCTTTCTTT
TRBV7-9,once,TRBJ1-2,TRBD1,CASSLNLDRGNYGYTF,TGTGCCAGCAGCTTAAATCTCGACAGGGGGAACTATGGCTACACCTTC
TRBV7-9,-,TRBJ1-5,-,CASTLSGAPQGNQPQHF,TGTGCCAGCACCCTTTCGGGGGCCCCCCAGGGCAATCAGCCCCAGCATTTT
TRBV7-7,-,TRBJ2-5,-,CASSRQPAAGETQYF,TGTGCCAGCAGCCGACAACCCGCCGCGGGGGAGACCCAGTACTTC
TRBV9,-,TRBJ2-3,-,CASSVVTGPDTQYF,TGTGCCAGCAGCGTAGTGACAGGACCAGATACGCAGTATTTT
TRBV9,once,TRBJ2-3,-,CASSVDGSGTDTQYF,TGTGCCAGCAGCGTAGACGGAAGCGGCACAGATACGCAGTATTTT
TRBV6-5,-,TRBJ1-2,-,CASRVRGWGYTF,TGTGCCAGCAGGGTCAGGGGATGGGGCTACACCTTC
TRBV5-6,-,TRBJ1-4,-,CASSREGNIANEKLFF,TGTGCCAGCAGCCGCGAAGGGAATATAGCTAATGAAAAACTGTTTTTT
TRBV7-2,-,TRBJ1-4,-,CASSPVRRSEKLFF,TGTGCCAGCAGCCCGGTCCGGCGGAGTGAAAAACTGTTTTTT
TRBV11-2,few,TRBJ1-6,-,CASSFGSSYNSPLHF,TGTGCCAGCAGCTTCGGTAGCTCCTATAATTCACCCCTCCACTTT
TRBV18,once,TRBJ2-7,TRBD1,CASSPPTGGYEQYF,TGTGCCAGCTCACCACCGACAGGGGGCTACGAGCAGTACTTC
TRBV3-1/TRBV3-2,-,TRBJ1-4,-,CASSPYAATNEKLFF,TGTGCCAGCAGCCCCTATGCGGCAACTAATGAAAAACTGTTTTTT
TRBV7-2,-,TRBJ1-3,-,CASSDRGGRSSGNTIYF,TGTGCCAGCAGCGATAGGGGTGGTAGGTCCTCTGGAAACACCATATATTTT
TRBV6-5,-,TRBJ1-4,-,CASSYGGEKLFF,TGTGCCAGCAGTTACGGCGGGGAAAAACTGTTTTTT
TRBV18,-,TRBJ2-1,TRBD2,CASSPSGGAAGNEQFF,TGTGCCAGCTCACCTAGCGGGGGGGCAGCTGGCAATGAGCAGTTCTTC
TRBV19,-,TRBJ1-1,-,CASTTQHLNTEAFF,TGTGCCAGTACCACCCAACACCTAAACACTGAAGCTTTCTTT
TRBV7-9,-,TRBJ1-2,-,CASSGGQREVRGLYGYTF,TGTGCCAGCAGCGGAGGACAGAGGGAAGTCAGAGGCCTTTATGGCTACACCTTC
TRBV5-1,few,TRBJ2-2,-,CASSLRWGGNTGELFF,TGCGCCAGCAGCTTGCGCTGGGGGGGCAACACCGGGGAGCTGTTTTTT
TRBV6-5,-,TRBJ2-7,-,CASLWSGSYEQYF,TGTGCCAGCCTCTGGAGCGGCTCCTACGAGCAGTACTTC
TRBV7-2,-,TRBJ1-2,-,CASSSGPPEYGYTF,TGTGCCAGCAGCTCCGGACCGCCGGAATATGGCTACACCTTC
TRBV5-4,-,TRBJ1-2,-,CASSLAREPDGYTF,TGTGCCAGCAGCTTGGCCCGGGAACCGGATGGCTACACCTTC
TRBV19,-,TRBJ1-1,TRBD1,CASSVLLRTGVPNTEAFF,TGTGCCAGTAGTGTTCTTTTGAGGACAGGGGTCCCGAACACTGAAGCTTTCTTT
TRBV24-1,-,TRBJ1-1,-,CATSGQGDTEAFF,TGTGCCACCAGCGGTCAGGGCGACACTGAAGCTTTCTTT
TRBV27,-,TRBJ2-6,TRBD1,CASSPRDRGAIGANVLTF,TGTGCCAGCAGTCCTCGGGACAGGGGTGCAATTGGGGCCAACGTCCTGACTTTC
TRBV5-1,-,TRBJ1-1,-,CASSKQPNTEAFF,TGCGCCAGCAGTAAACAGCCGAACACTGAAGCTTTCTTT
TRBV5-1,-,TRBJ2-1,-,CASSQGGLNNEQFF,TGCGCCAGCAGCCAGGGGGGCCTAAACAATGAGCAGTTCTTC
TRBV19,-,TRBJ2-1,-,CASTQLGSGSLENNEQFF,TGTGCCAGTACCCAACTCGGGTCAGGGAGCCTAGAAAACAATGAGCAGTTCTTC
TRBV6-6,-,TRBJ2-3,-,CASSYGDPTDTQYF,TGTGCCAGCAGTTACGGGGACCCCACAGATACGCAGTATTTT
TRBV5-6,-,TRBJ1-6,TRBD1,CASSHGTGGADSPLHF,TGTGCCAGCAGCCACGGGACAGGGGGCGCAGATTCACCCCTCCACTTT
TRBV28,-,TRBJ2-6,-,CASSLSVSLGGANVLTF,TGTGCCAGCAGTTTATCAGTCTCTCTGGGCGGGGCCAACGTCCTGACTTTC
TRBV29-1,-,TRBJ1-2,-,CSVLGGHGYTF,TGCAGCGTTTTAGGTGGGCATGGCTACACCTTC
TRBV11-1,-,TRBJ1-2,-,CASSFGADGYTF,TGTGCCAGCAGCTTCGGAGCTGATGGCTACACCTTC
TRBV21-1,-,TRBJ1-6,-,CASSKVLLQPFLTLNSPLHF,TGTGCCAGCAGCAAAGTATTGCTCCAGCCCTTCCTTACACTCAATTCACCCCTCCACTTT
TRBV30,-,TRBJ1-2,-,CAWRDGGYGYTF,TGTGCCTGGAGGGACGGAGGCTATGGCTACACCTTC
TRBV29-1,-,TRBJ1-2,-,CSVEKGQGHGYTF,TGCAGCGTTGAAAAAGGGCAGGGGCATGGCTACACCTTC
TRBV27,-,TRBJ2-3,-,CASTRGASTDTQYF,TGTGCCAGCACGCGAGGGGCGAGCACAGATACGCAGTATTTT